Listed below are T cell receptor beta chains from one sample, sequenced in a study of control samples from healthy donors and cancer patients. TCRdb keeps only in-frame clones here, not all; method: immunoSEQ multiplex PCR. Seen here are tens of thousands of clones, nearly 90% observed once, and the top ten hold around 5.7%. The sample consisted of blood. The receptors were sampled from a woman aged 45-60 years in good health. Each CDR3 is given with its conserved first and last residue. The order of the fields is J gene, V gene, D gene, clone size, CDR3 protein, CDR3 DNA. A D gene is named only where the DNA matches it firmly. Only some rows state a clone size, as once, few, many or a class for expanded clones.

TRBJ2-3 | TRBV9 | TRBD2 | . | CASSVGRGGSDTQYF | TGTGCCAGCAGCGTAGGGCGGGGGGGCAGCGATACGCAGTATTTT
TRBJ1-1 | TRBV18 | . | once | CASSPGRMNTEAFF | TGTGCCAGCTCACCGGGACGAATGAACACTGAAGCTTTCTTT
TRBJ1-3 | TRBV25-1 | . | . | CASSERGLSSGNTIYF | TGTGCCAGCAGTGAGAGGGGATTAAGCTCTGGAAACACCATATATTTT
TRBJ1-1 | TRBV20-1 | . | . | CSASTPTGSTEAFF | TGCAGTGCCAGTACTCCCACAGGGAGCACTGAAGCTTTCTTT
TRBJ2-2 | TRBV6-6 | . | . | CASGDEANTGELFF | TGTGCCAGCGGCGACGAGGCGAACACCGGGGAGCTGTTTTTT
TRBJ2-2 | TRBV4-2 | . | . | CATTSGADTGELFF | TGTGCCACAACCTCGGGGGCCGACACCGGGGAGCTGTTTTTT
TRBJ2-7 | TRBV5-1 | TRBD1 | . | CASSLRTGVSQAYEQYF | TGCGCCAGCAGCCTCCGAACAGGGGTCTCGCAGGCCTACGAGCAGTACTTC
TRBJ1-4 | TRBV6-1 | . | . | CASSEPSETYEKLFF | TGTGCCAGCAGTGAACCATCCGAGACCTACGAAAAACTGTTTTTT
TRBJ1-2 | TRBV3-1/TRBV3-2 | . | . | CASSPTLGLSYGYTF | TGTGCCAGCAGCCCCACGTTGGGTCTGAGCTATGGCTACACCTTC
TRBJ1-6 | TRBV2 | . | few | CASSAQGSPLHF | TGTGCCAGCAGTGCTCAGGGCTCACCCCTCCACTTT
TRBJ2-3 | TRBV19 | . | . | CASSSRDGRADTQYF | TGTGCCAGTAGTTCTCGGGACGGCCGCGCAGATACGCAGTATTTT
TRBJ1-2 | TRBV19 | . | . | CAASLGPSYGYTF | TGTGCCGCGAGCTTGGGACCGAGCTATGGCTACACCTTC
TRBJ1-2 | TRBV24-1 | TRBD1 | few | CATRRDRATDGYTF | TGTGCCACCAGAAGAGACAGGGCAACGGATGGCTACACCTTC
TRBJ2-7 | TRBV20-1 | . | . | CSVSSSYEQYF | TGCAGTGTGAGTAGCTCCTACGAGCAGTACTTC
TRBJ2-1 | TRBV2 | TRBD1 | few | CASSVGTGGNEQFF | TGTGCCAGCAGTGTCGGGACAGGGGGAAATGAGCAGTTCTTC
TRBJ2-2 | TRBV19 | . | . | CASSIDGARSTGELFF | TGTGCCAGTAGTATAGACGGTGCCAGGAGTACCGGGGAGCTGTTTTTT
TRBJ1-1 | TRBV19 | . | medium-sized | CASSIGRNTEAFF | TGTGCCAGTAGTATAGGCAGGAACACTGAAGCTTTCTTT
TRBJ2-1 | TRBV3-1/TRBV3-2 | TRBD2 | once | CASSQDVTGGFIEQFF | TGTGCCAGCAGCCAAGATGTAACGGGGGGGTTTATTGAGCAGTTCTTC
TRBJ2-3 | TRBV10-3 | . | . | CAISESMAAPSTDTQYF | TGTGCCATCAGTGAGTCGATGGCGGCCCCTAGCACAGATACGCAGTATTTT
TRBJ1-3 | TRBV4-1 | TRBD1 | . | CASRDPTGDGGNTIYF | TGCGCCAGCAGGGACCCTACAGGGGATGGTGGAAACACCATATATTTT
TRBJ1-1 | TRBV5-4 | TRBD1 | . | CASSGGQAPKNTEAFF | TGTGCCAGCAGCGGGGGACAGGCTCCCAAGAACACTGAAGCTTTCTTT
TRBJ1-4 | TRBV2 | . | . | CASSERVVGGQRLFF | TGTGCCAGCAGTGAAAGGGTTGTCGGGGGCCAGAGACTGTTTTTT
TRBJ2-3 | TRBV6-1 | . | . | CASSEVGILTDTQYF | TGTGCCAGCAGTGAAGTAGGGATCCTCACAGATACGCAGTATTTT
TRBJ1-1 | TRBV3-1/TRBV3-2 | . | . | CASSQDLKPNTEAFF | TGTGCCAGCAGCCAAGACCTGAAACCGAACACTGAAGCTTTCTTT
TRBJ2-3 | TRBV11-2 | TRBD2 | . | CASSRAGETDTQYF | TGTGCCAGCAGCCGAGCGGGGGAAACAGATACGCAGTATTTT
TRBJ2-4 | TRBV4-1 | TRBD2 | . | CASSQEGGTLPNIQYF | TGCGCCAGCAGCCAAGAGGGGGGGACTTTGCCAAACATTCAGTACTTC
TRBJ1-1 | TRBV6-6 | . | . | CASKTGSTEAFF | TGTGCCAGCAAAACGGGAAGCACTGAAGCTTTCTTT
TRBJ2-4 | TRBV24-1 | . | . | CATSDMTGKGEVQYF | TGTGCCACCAGTGATATGACAGGGAAGGGGGAGGTTCAGTACTTC
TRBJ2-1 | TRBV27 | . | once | CASTSNVRNEQFF | TGTGCCAGCACCTCCAATGTGAGGAATGAGCAGTTCTTC
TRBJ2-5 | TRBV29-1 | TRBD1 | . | CSVVQGPGTGVETQYF | TGCAGCGTTGTCCAAGGACCGGGGACAGGGGTGGAGACCCAGTACTTC
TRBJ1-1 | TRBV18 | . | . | CASSAVIGAEAFF | TGTGCCAGCTCCGCAGTGATAGGGGCTGAAGCTTTCTTT
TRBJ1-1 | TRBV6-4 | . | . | CASSRVRNTEAFF | TGTGCCAGCAGCAGGGTTAGGAACACTGAAGCTTTCTTT
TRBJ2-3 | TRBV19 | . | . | CASSPGADTQYF | TGTGCCAGTAGTCCGGGGGCAGATACGCAGTATTTT
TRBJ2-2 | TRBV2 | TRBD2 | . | CASVKRGGTGELFF | TGTGCCAGCGTAAAACGGGGGGGCACCGGGGAGCTGTTTTTT
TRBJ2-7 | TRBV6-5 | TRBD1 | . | CASKRDRVAEQYF | TGTGCCAGCAAACGGGACAGGGTGGCCGAGCAGTACTTC
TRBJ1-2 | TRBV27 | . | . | CASSPLGYGYTF | TGTGCCAGCAGTCCGCTAGGTTACGGCTACACCTTC
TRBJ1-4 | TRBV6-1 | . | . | CASSEGWGDNEKLFF | TGTGCCAGCAGCGAAGGTTGGGGGGACAATGAAAAACTGTTTTTT
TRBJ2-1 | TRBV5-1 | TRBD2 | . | CASSLSPSGDPYNEQFF | TGCGCCAGCAGCTTGTCGCCTAGCGGAGACCCCTACAATGAGCAGTTCTTC
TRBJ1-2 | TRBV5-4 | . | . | CASSLAGNYGYTF | TGTGCCAGCAGCTTGGCAGGGAACTATGGCTACACCTTC
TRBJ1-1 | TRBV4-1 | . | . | CASSQEWKGAFF | TGCGCCAGCAGCCAAGAGTGGAAGGGAGCTTTCTTT
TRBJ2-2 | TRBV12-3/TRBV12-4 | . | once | CASSRDHAGELFF | TGTGCCAGCAGCCGTGACCACGCGGGGGAGCTGTTTTTT